The present T cell receptor (beta chain) was sequenced within a study of radiotherapy plus CTLA-4 blockade in lung cancer. On the study more broadly: Patients showed objective responses in roughly 19% of cases and disease control in about 30%.

As regards this clone: Its antigen is unidentified.

Repertoires were generated with immunoSEQ multiplex PCR, while TCRdb's copy carries only in-frame clones and drops some. The sample lists 81,000 or so clones; 84% were seen once. General study points: An expansion of tumor-derived TCR clones occurred in blood after radiotherapy plus ipilimumab. Reports identified early blood T cell clone dynamics, with interferon-beta, as the best response predictor.

Germline V gives CDR1 SGHNT, CDR2 YYREEE (reference sequence). V lost 5 bases and J lost 8; bases outside the gene matches: 8. The CDR3 is 14 residues long. Patients had chemo-refractory metastatic non-small-cell lung cancer and received focal radiation plus CTLA-4 blockade that used ipilimumab. The rearrangement joins TRBV5-4 to TRBJ2-1; 9 nucleotides line up with TRBD2. The clonotype comes from a human donor with non-small cell lung cancer who had stable disease on radiotherapy plus ipilimumab. The sample here was peripheral blood, taken from a patient treated with radiotherapy plus ipilimumab. The CDR3 nucleotides read TGTGCCAGCAGTTGGGGACTAGCTGGGGATGAGCAGTTCTTC. Translation: CASSWGLAGDEQFF.